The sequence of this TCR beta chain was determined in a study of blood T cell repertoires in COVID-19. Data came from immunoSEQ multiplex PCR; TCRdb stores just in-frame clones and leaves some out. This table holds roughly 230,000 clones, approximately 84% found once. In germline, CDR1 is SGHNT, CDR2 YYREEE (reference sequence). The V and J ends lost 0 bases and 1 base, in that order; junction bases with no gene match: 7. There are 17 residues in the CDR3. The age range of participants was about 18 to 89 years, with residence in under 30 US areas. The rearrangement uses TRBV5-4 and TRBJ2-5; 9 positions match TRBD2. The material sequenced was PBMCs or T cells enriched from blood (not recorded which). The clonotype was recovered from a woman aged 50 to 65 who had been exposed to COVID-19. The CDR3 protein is CASSLAGLAGAQETQYF. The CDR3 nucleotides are TGTGCCAGCAGCTTGGCCGGGTTAGCGGGGGCCCAAGAGACCCAGTACTTC.